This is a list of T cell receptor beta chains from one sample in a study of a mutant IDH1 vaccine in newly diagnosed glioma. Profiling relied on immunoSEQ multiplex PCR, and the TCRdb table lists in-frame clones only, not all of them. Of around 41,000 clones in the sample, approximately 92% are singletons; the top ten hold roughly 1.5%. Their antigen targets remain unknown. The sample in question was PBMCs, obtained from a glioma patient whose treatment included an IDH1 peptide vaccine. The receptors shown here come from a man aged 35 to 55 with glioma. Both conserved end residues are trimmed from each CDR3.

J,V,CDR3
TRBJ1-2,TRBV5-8,ASSLRSYGYT
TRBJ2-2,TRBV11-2,ASSLAEGAGELF
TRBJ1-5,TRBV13,ASSRGGINQPQH
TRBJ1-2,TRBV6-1,ASFPREDRGAGYT
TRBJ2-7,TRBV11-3,ASSFGSGLHHEQY
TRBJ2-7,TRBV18,ASSRSGNFDEQY
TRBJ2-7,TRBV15,ATRGGVKEQY
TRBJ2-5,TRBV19,ASSPSGGRETQY
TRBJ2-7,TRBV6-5,ASSRQGAREQY
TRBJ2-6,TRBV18,ASSSGGRSGANVLT
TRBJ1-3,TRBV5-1,ASSVTGSLGNTIY
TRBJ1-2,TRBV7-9,ASSLAPSNYGYT
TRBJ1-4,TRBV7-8,ASSFPGTGNEKLF
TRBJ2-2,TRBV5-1,ASSFGWSGTNTGELF
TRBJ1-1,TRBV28,ASTLTGTGRTEAF
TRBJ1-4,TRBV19,ASTGAEKLF
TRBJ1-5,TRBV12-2,ASRLEGPQH
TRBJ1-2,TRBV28,ASSPSGTHPQYT
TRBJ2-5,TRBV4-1,ASSSRLAGGPEETQY
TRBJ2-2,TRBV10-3,AISRDEGTGELF
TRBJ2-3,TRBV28,ASSWGVVGKKGNTQY
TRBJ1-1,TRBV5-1,ASVGQMNTEAF
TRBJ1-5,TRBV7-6,ASSNRGQPQH
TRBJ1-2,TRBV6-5,ASSYQGGYGYT
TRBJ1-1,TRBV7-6,ASSSDGNTEAF
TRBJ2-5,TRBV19,ASSIGTGVQETQY
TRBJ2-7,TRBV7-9,ASASLRDRSYEQY
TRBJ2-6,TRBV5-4,ASSSRLSGANVLT
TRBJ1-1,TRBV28,ASREDRGGTEAF
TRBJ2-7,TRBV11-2,ASTPGGGAYEQY
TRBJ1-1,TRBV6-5,ASSYSEGGAEAF
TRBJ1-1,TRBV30,AWTQLGTEAF
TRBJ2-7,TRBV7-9,ASSSFTGTGINEQY
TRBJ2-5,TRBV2,ASSGDRGYRETQY
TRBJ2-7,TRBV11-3,ASSLGDSYEQY
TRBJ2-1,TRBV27,ASSLSLAGYNEQF
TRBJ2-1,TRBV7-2,ASSFDLRRQQF
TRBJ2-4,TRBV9,ASSGRGKNIQY
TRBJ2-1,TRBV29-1,SASTITGAAYNEQF
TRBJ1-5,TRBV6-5,ASRQAGLYNQPQH
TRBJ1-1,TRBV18,ASSPTLVGETEAF
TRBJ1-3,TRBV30,ACTVSGNTIY
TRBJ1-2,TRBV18,ASSPERTTSYGYT
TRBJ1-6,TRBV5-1,ASSSESYNSPLH
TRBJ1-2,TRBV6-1,ASSEAVGETGYT
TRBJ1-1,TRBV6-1,ASSGETGPGTEAF
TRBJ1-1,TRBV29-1,SGRDRSNTEAF
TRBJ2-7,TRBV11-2,ASSWVAYEQY
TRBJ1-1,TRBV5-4,ASSLPQGAGGTEAF
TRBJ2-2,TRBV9,ASGPGTGELF
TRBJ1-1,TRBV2,ASWHTANTEAF
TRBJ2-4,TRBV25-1,ASSEADGKNIQY
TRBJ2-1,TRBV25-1,ASSVNPYNEQF
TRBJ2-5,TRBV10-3,AISWTGGAETQY
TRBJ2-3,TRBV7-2,ASSLGEGADTQY
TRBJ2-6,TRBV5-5,ASSLALAGDSGANVLT
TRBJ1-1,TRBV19,ASSPTPDTEAF
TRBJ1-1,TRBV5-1,ASSSGTLNTEAF